Reported below is one T cell receptor beta chain. Its specificity is unknown. The source of the sample is a study of T cell responses to AZD1222 COVID-19 vaccine. Study-wide points: Close to half of all spike-specific TCRs reportedly target regions of the variants that are unmutated.

The CDR3 sequence is 14 residues long. The germline V gene has CDR1 SGHTA and CDR2 FQGTGA. V gave up 5 bases and J gave up 8 bases; unmatched junction bases: 6. Clones were sequenced by immunoSEQ multiplex PCR, and TCRdb holds only the in-frame ones, with some missing. The profile shows over 45,000 clones, approximately 83% of them singletons. The specimen was peripheral blood, collected on day 0 of AZD1222 vaccination. The genes are TRBV7-3 and TRBJ2-1; TRBD2 matches at 10 bases. The clonotype comes from an adult in good health. CDR3 bases: TGTGCCAGCAGCCCCCTAGCGGGAGTGGATGAGCAGTTCTTC. This codes for CASSPLAGVDEQFF.